Sequencing of this TCR beta chain was carried out in a study of blood T cell repertoires in COVID-19. About the study: From the United States, Italy and Spain came samples of acute and convalescent COVID-19. The cDNA or gDNA used as material had been derived from T cells, B-cell-depleted T cells, or PBMCs.

The authors' processing: Counts of nucleated cells, estimated from reference gene primer amplification, were obtained. Produced via immunoSEQ multiplex PCR; TCRdb's table is partial and in-frame only. Clone size and V and J calls were adopted from that table, with D and trimming inferred from the DNA. The data contain about 86,000 clones, 85% of them singletons. V lost 0 bases and J 3 bases, leaving 11 bases between the germline ends. Germline CDR1 and CDR2: MNHEY and SVGEGT. There are 15 residues in the CDR3. The rearrangement links TRBV6-2 or TRBV6-3 to TRBJ1-1, with a tentative D call TRBD1 (5 bases). The clonotype originates from a man in his fifties with acute or convalescent COVID-19. Sample: peripheral blood. CDR3 bases: TGTGCCAGCAGTTACTCAAGGGGCTGGGACACTGAAGCTTTCTTT. Translating it yields CASSYSRGWDTEAFF.